The present TCR beta chain was sequenced within a study of T-cell memory formation after mild COVID-19. As for the study in general: For the most part, TCR clusters were specific to one donor.

From 5'RACE with constant-segment primers came TCR alpha and TCR beta cDNA libraries that carried sample barcodes and UMIs. A single record per CDR3 protein comes from TCRdb applying MiXCR to the 5' RACE reads. The table lists around 53,000 distinct CDR3 sequences, more than 9% of them singletons, with about 25% in the top ten. CDR3 length: 15 residues. Germline V gene sequence: CDR1 MNHEY, CDR2 SVGEGT. Trimming cost V 9 bases and J 3 bases; bases outside gene matches: 8. General study points: Memory sampled before infection contained some responding clones, suggesting cross-reactive memory joined.

About this clonotype itself: Its target is unknown.

The source is a man aged 18 to 29 who had mild COVID-19 (a few samples of this study predate the infection). Cell type and time point are not known. Material: PBMCs or a T cell subset sorted from them (not recorded which). V usage is TRBV6-2 or TRBV6-3 and J usage is TRBJ2-1, with TRBD2 matching over 10 bases. The CDR3 loop reads CARPVLAGGYNEQFF. The CDR3 bases are TGTGCCAGACCCGTGTTAGCGGGGGGCTACAATGAGCAGTTCTTC.